This T cell receptor beta chain was captured by sequencing in a study of blood T cells in healthy people across ages. At the level of the study: In model experiments, template switching was able to capture about one barcoded beta molecule for every two T cells that were present.

Sample-barcoded 5' priming and a J-beta primer mix drove a second PCR of about 6 to 12 cycles. TCRdb re-analysed the 5' RACE reads in MiXCR, keeping a single row per CDR3 protein. The sample carries hundreds of thousands of distinct CDR3 sequences, roughly 50% recorded once. CDR3 length equals 14 residues. Germline V lookup: CDR1 SGHTA, CDR2 FQGNSA. The V end lost 6 bases, the J end lost 3 bases, and 14 bases lay between the germline ends. This clonotype was observed at least ten times. The receptor was derived from a man in his forties in good health. V gene TRBV7-2 combines with J gene TRBJ2-5; D assignment may be TRBD1 or TRBD2 (7 bases each). The sample taken for sequencing was blood. The CDR3, as DNA: TGTGCCAGCAGTCACCCAGGGGGGGAAGAGACCCAGTACTTC. Amino acids: CASSHPGGEETQYF.